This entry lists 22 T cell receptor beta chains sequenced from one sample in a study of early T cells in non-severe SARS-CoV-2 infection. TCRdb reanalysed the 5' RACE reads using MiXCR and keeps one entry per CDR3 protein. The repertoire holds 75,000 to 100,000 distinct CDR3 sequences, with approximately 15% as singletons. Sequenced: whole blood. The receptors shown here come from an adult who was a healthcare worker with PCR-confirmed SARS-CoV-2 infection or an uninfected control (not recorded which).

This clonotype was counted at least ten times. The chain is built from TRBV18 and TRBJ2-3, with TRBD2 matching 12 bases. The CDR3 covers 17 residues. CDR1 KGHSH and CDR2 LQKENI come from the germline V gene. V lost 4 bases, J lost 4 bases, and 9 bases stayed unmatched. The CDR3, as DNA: TGTGCCAGCTCACTCTCGACTAGCGGGAGATTTCCAGATACGCAGTATTTT. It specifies CASSLSTSGRFPDTQYF. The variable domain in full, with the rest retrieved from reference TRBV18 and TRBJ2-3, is NAGVMQNPRHLVRRRGQEARLRCSPMKGHSHVYWYRQLPEEGLKFMVYLQKENIIDESGMPKERFSAEFPKEGPSILRIQQVVRGDSAAYFCASSLSTSGRFPDTQYFGPGTRLTVL.

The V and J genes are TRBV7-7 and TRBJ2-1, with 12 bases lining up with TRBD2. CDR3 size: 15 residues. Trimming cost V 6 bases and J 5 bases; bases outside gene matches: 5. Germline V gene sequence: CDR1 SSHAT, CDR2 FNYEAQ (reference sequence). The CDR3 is CASRSGLAGNNEQFF. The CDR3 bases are TGTGCCAGCAGATCCGGACTAGCGGGGAACAATGAGCAGTTCTTC. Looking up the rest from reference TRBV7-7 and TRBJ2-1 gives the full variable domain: GAGVSQSPRYKVTKRGQDVTLRCDPISSHATLYWYQQALGQGPEFLTYFNYEAQPDKSGLPSDRFSAERPEGSISTLTIQRTEQRDSAMYRCASRSGLAGNNEQFFGPGTRLTVL.

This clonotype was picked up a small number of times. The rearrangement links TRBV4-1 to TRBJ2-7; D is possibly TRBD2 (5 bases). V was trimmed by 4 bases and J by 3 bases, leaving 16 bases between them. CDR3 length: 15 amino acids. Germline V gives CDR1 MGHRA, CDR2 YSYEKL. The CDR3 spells CASSPRPGYNYEQYF. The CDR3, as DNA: TGCGCCAGCAGCCCCCGGCCGGGATACAACTACGAGCAGTACTTC.

For the CDR3, the DNA is TGTGCCAGCAGCCTCGCGACTAGCGGACAAGAGACCCAGTACTTC. Its protein is CASSLATSGQETQYF. V and J are TRBV3-1 and TRBJ2-5; 9 bases match TRBD2. The CDR3 is made up of 15 amino acids. V shed 4 bases and J 2 bases; nucleotides not matched to a gene: 5. From germline, CDR1 is LGHDT and CDR2 YNNKEL (reference sequence).

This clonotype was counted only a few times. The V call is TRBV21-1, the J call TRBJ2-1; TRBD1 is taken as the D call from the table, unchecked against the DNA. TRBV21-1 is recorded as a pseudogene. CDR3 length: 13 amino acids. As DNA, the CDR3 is TGTGCCAGCAGCAAGGGGGGCTGGGATGAGCAGTTCTTC. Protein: CASSKGGWDEQFF.

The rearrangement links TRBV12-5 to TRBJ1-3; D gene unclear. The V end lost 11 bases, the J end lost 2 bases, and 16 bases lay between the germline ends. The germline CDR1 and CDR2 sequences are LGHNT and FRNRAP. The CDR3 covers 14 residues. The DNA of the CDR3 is TGTGCTTCGGGGAGAAGGGAAGCTGGAAACACCATATATTTT. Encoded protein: CASGRREAGNTIYF.

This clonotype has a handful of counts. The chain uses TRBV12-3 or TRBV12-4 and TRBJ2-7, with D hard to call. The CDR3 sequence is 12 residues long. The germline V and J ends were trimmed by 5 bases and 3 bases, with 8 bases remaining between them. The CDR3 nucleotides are TGTGCCAGCAGTGCGACATACTACGAGCAGTACTTC. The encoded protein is CASSATYYEQYF.

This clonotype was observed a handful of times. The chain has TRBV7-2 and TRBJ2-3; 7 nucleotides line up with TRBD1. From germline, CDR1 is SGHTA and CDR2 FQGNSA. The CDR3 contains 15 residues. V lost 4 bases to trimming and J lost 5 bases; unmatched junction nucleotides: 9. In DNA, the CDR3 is TGTGCCAGCAGCTGGGCAGGGGGATCGGGAGATACGCAGTATTTT. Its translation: CASSWAGGSGDTQYF. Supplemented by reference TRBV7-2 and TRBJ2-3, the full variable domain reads GAGVSQSPSNKVTEKGKDVELRCDPISGHTALYWYRQSLGQGLEFLIYFQGNSAPDKSGLPSDRFSAERTGGSVSTLTIQRTQQEDSAVYLCASSWAGGSGDTQYFGPGTRLTVL.

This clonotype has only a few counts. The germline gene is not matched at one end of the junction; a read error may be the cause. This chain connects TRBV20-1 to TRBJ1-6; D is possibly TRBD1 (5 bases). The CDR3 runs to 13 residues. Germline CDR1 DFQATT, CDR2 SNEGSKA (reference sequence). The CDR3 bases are TGCAGTGCAAGAGGCCCGGGGGATTCACCCCTCCACTTT. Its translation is CSARGPGDSPLHF.

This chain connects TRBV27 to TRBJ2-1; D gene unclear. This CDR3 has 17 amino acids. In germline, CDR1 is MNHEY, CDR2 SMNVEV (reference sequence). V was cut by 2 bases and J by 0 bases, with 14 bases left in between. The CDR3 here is CASSLVPGLTSYNEQFF. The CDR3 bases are TGTGCCAGCAGTTTAGTCCCAGGCCTGACCTCCTACAATGAGCAGTTCTTC.

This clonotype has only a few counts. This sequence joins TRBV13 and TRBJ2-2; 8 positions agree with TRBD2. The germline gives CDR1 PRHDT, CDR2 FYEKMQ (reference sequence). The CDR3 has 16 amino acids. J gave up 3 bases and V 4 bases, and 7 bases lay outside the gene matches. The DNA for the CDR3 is TGTGCCAGCAGCTCCTCCGGGAGGGCCGACACCGGGGAGCTGTTTTTT. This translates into CASSSSGRADTGELFF.

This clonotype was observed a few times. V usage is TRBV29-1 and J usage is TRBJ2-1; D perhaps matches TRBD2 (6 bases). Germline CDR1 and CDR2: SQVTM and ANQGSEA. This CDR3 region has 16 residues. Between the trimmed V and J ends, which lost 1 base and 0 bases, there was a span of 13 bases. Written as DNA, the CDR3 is TGCAGCGTTGAAGTCCCGGGACTCATCTCCTACAATGAGCAGTTCTTC. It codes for CSVEVPGLISYNEQFF.

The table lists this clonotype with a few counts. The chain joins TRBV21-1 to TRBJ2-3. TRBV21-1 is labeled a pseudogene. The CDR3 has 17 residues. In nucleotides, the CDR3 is TGTGCCAGCAGCAAAACGTCGTCGTGCAGGATCGGGGATACGCAGTATTTT. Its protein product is CASSKTSSCRIGDTQYF.

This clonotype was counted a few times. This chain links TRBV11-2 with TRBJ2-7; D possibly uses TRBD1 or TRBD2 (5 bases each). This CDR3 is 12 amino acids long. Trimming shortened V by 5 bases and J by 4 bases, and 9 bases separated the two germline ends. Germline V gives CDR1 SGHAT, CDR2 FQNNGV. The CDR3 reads CASSQGEYEQYF. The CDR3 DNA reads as TGTGCCAGCAGCCAAGGGGAGTACGAGCAGTACTTC.

Here the CDR3 reads CASSHYEVGAAGNEQFF. The DNA of the CDR3 is TGTGCCAGCAGTCATTACGAGGTGGGAGCGGCGGGAAATGAGCAGTTCTTC. The rearrangement links TRBV6-6 to TRBJ2-1; the D gene is possibly TRBD2 (6 bases). This CDR3 contains 17 residues. The germline V gene has CDR1 MNHNY and CDR2 SVGAGI (reference sequence). The ends were cut back, 5 bases at V and 7 bases at J, with 24 bases in the middle.

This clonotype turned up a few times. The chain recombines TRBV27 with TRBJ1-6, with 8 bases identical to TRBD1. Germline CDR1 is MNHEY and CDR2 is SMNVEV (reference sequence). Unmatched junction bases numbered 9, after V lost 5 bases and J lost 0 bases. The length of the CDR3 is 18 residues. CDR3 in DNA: TGTGCCAGCAGTGCCGGGACAGGCGCGAGCTCCTATAATTCACCCCTCCACTTT. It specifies CASSAGTGASSYNSPLHF.

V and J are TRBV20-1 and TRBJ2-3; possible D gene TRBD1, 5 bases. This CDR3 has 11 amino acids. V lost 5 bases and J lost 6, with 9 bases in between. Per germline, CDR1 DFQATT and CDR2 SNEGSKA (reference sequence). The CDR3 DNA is TGCAGTGCTGGGAACAGGGATACGCAGTATTTT. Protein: CSAGNRDTQYF.

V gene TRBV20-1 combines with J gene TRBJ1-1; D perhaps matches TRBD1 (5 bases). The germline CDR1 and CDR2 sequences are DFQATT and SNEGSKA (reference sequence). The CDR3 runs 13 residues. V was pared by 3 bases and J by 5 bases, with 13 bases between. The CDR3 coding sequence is TGCAGTGCTAGCGGGGGACGGGAAACTGAAGCTTTCTTT. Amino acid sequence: CSASGGRETEAFF.

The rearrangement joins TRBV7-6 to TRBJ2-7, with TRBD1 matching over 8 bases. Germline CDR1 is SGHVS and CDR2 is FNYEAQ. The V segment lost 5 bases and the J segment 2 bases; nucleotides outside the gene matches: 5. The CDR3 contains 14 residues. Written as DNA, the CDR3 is TGTGCCAGCAGCAAACAGGGGGGAACCTACGAGCAGTACTTC. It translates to CASSKQGGTYEQYF.

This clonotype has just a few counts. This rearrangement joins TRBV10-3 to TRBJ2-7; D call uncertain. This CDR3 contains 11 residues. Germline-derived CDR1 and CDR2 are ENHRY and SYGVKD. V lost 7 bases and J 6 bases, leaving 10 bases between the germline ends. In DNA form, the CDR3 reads TGTGCCATCAAAGGTATGGGCGAGCAGTACTTC. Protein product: CAIKGMGEQYF.

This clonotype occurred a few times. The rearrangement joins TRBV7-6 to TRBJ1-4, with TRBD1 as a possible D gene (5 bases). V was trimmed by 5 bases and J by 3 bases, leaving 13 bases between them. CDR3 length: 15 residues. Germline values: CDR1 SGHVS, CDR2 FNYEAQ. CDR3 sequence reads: CASSPRQRANEKLFF. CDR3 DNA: TGTGCCAGCAGCCCGCGACAGCGGGCTAATGAAAAACTGTTTTTT.

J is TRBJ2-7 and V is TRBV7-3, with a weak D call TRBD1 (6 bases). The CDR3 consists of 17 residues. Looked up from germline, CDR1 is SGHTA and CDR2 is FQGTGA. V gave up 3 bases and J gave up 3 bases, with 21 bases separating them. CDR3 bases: TGTGCCAGCAGCTTCCCTCCGAGACAGGTCTCCAACTACGAGCAGTACTTC. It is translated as CASSFPPRQVSNYEQYF.